This T cell receptor (beta chain) came from a study of control samples from healthy donors and cancer patients (TCRdb year 2020). The library was built by means of the immunoSEQ multiplex PCR assay. As stored in TCRdb, this immuneACCESS dataset retains in-frame rearrangements with V and J assigned. A fraction of the clones does not appear; measured against another copy, unresolved V genes explain less than half of the discrepancy, and the remainder lacks a known reason. This sample has about 69,000 clones in its table, and around 84% of those were observed once. The ten top clones hold approximately 2.9% of the sample. Remarks on this clone: Its binding antigen is unknown. Base qualities are not recorded, but no much larger clone differs from it by a single base.

CDR3 length: 13 amino acids, cysteine to phenylalanine. Only the CDR3 DNA is retained, 39 bases long and in frame from the first base. Trimming at the junction amounts to 2 bases on V and 7 bases on J, and the germline ends lie 9 bases apart. CDR1 and CDR2, per the germline V gene, are SGHDT and YYEEEE. The sequence was obtained from a woman in her 50s with lung cancer. Sequencing was carried out using PBMCs. Rearrangement joined TRBV5-6 to TRBJ2-2, with no reliable assignment of the D segment. The nucleotides read TGTGCCAGCAGCTTCACAGCCAGCGGGGAGCTGTTTTTT. It translates as CASSFTASGELFF.